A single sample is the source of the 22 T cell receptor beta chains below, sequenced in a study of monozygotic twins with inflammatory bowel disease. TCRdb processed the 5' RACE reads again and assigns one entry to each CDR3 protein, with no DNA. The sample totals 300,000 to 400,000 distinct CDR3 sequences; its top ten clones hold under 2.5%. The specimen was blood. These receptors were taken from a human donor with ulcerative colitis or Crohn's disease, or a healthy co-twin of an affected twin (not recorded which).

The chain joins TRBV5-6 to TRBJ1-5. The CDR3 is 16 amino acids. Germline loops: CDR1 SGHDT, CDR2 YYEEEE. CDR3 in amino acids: CASSLAGSGGNQPQHF. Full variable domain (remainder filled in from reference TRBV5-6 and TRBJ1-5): DAGVTQSPTHLIKTRGQQVTLRCSPKSGHDTVSWYQQALGQGPQFIFQYYEEEERQRGNFPDRFSGHQFPNYSSELNVNALLLGDSALYLCASSLAGSGGNQPQHFGDGTRLSIL.

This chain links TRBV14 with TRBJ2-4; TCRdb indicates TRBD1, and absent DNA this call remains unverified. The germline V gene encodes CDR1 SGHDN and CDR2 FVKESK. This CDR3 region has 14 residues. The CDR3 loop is CASSQRTTKNIQYF. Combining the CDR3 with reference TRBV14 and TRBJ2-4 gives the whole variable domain EAGVTQFPSHSVIEKGQTVTLRCDPISGHDNLYWYRRVMGKEIKFLLHFVKESKQDESGMPNNRFLAERTGGTYSTLKVQPAELEDSGVYFCASSQRTTKNIQYFGAGTRLSVL.

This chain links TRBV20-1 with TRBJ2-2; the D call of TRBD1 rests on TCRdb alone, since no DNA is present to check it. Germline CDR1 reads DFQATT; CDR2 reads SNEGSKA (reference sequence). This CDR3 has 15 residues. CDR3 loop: CSARDPWLDTGELFF.

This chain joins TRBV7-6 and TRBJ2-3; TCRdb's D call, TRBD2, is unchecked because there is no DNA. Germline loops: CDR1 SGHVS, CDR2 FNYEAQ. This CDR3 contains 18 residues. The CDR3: CASSLAAPASGSGYTQYF.

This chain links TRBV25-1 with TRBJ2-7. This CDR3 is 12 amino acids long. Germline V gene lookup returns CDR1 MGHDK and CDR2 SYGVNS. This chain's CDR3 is CASSEYGYEQYF.

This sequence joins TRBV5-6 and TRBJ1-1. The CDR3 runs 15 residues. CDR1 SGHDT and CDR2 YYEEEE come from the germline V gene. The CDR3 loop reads CASSPEARTDTEAFF.

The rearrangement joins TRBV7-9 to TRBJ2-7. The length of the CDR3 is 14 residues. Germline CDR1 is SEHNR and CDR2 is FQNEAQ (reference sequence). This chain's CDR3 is CASSLTQTSYEQYF.

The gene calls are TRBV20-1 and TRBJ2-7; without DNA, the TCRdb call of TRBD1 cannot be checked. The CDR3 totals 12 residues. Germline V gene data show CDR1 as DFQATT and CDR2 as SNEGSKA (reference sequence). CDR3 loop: CSRGGGYYEQYF.

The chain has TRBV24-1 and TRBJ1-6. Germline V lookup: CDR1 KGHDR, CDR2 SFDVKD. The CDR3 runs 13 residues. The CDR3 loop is CATSDSINSPLHF.

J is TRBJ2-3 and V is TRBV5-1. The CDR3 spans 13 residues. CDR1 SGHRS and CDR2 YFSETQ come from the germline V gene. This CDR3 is CASTVNWQDTQYF.

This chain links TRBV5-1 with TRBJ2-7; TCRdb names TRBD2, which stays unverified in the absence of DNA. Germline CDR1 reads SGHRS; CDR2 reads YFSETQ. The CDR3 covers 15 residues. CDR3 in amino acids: CASSLEGLGIYEQYF.

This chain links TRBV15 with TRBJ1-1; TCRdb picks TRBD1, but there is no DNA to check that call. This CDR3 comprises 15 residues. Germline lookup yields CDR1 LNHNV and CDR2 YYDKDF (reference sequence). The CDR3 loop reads CATSRVVGANTEAFF.

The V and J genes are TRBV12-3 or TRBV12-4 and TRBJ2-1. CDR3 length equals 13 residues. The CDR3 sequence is CASSFVSLNEQFF.

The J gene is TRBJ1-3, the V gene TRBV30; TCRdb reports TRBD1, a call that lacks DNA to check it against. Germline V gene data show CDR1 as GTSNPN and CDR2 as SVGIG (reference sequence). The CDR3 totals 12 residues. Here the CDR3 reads CAWRTGGNTIYF.

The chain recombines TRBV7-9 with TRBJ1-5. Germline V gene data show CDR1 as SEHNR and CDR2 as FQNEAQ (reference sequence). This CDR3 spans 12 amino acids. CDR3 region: CASSLNHQPQHF.

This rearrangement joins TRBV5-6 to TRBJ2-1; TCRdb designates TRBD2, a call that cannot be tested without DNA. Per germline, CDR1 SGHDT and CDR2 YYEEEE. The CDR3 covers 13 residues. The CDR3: CASSGRSGREQFF.

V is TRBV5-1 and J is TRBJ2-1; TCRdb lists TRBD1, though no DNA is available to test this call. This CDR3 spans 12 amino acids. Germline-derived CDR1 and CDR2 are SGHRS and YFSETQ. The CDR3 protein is CASSVDRGEQFF.

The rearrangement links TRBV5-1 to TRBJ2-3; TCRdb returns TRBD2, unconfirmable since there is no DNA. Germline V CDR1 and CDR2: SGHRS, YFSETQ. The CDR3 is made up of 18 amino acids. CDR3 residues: CASSERTSGSPVLDTQYF.

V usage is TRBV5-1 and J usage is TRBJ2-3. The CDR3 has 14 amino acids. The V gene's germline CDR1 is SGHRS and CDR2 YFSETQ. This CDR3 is CASSLAPNTDTQYF.

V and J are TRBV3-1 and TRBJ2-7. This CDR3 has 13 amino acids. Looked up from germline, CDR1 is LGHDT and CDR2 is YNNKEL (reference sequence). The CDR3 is CASSNRLSYEQYF.

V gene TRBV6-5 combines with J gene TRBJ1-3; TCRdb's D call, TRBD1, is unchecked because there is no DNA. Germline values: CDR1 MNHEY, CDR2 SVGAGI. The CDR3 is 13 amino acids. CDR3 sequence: CASRSTGEGTIYF.

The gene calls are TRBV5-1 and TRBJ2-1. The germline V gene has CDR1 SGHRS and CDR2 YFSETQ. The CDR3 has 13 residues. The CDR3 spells CASSLAPTNEQFF.